The entry below gives a single T cell receptor beta chain sequence along with its context. The target of this receptor is not known. No clone much larger than this one lies a single base away; base qualities are absent. The record originates from a study of OX40 agonist ivuxolimab in advanced cancers. About the full investigation: Ivuxolimab was an agonistic, fully human IgG2 monoclonal antibody directed against OX40 (CD134), a costimulatory receptor. Intravenous ivuxolimab was administered to patients every 2 weeks at six dose levels: 0.01, 0.1, 0.3, 1.5, 3 and 10 mg/kg. Prior anti-PD-1, anti-PD-L1 or anti-CTLA-4 therapy was permitted, and checkpoint inhibitors had been received by more than 35% of dose-escalation patients. Partial responses occurred in three dose-escalation patients: two with cutaneous melanoma and one with hepatocellular carcinoma. In the dose-escalation cohort, over 65% of patients were male, and the mean age was roughly 60 years, with a range of roughly 20 to 79. The purpose of peripheral TCRbeta sequencing was to test whether ivuxolimab changed TCR sequence diversity and led to clonal T-cell expansion. Among the roughly 52 dose-escalation patients, around 19 had hepatocellular carcinoma, roughly 15 melanoma, 9 renal cell carcinoma and 9 head and neck cancer. The paper covers the monotherapy dose-escalation part of the phase I ivuxolimab trial, which included N of about 51 patients. Study-level results and caveats: The antigen specificity of the clonally expanded peripheral T cells was not determined. Partial responders in the 0.1-3.0 mg/kg groups had among the lowest normalized peripheral clonal expansion, especially among CD8+ T cells. After ivuxolimab, expanded clones were on average more numerous among CD8+ T cells than among CD4+ T cells. Clonal expansion of both CD4+ and CD8+ blood T cells was observed from baseline to week 6 at doses 0.1 to 3.0 mg/kg. Low levels of normalized T-cell clonal expansion were also seen in some patients who did not respond.

The germline V gene encodes CDR1 ENHRY and CDR2 SYGVKD. Counted from cysteine to phenylalanine, this CDR3 has 14 amino acids. Only the CDR3 portion is preserved as DNA: 42 bases, with reading frame beginning at the first base. V is pared back by 2 bases and J by 3 bases, with 9 bases lying between the germline termini. To sequence the TCRbeta CDR3 region, genomic DNA was isolated from the sorted cells. TCRbeta CDR3 regions were sequenced using the immunoSEQ Assay. This is the immuneACCESS table as TCRdb keeps it, with only in-frame sequences that have V and J called. A part of the clones is gone; compared with another copy, unresolved V genes explain less than half, and the rest is unexplained. This sample comprises under 85,000 clones, 87% of them detected only once. Over 0.2% of the sample is held by the ten biggest clonotypes. The trial excluded patients who had a history of autoimmune disease or were on systemic immunosuppression. Peripheral blood for TCR sequencing was collected from all dose cohorts at baseline, on cycle 4 day 1, and on cycle 7 day 1. The samples were taken from a phase I, first-in-human, multicenter, open-label dose-escalation trial of ivuxolimab. The trial enrolled adults with locally advanced or metastatic head and neck squamous cell, hepatocellular, melanoma or renal cell carcinoma. Before TCR sequencing, CD4+ and CD8+ T cells were separately sorted from peripheral blood.

Sequenced here: CD4+ or CD8+ T cells sorted from blood, sampled in a trial of the OX40 agonist ivuxolimab. The rearranged segments are TRBV10-3 and TRBJ2-3; TRBD2 might be the D gene, on 5 matching bases. This sequence was found in an adult with an advanced solid tumor such as melanoma, head and neck, liver or kidney cancer. Here the CDR3 is given as CAISEVKRTDTQYF. Read as DNA, the sequence is TGTGCCATCAGTGAGGTGAAGCGGACAGATACGCAGTATTTT.